Presented here are 14 T cell receptor beta chains from one specimen sequenced in a study of blood T cell repertoires in COVID-19. Sequencing was performed with immunoSEQ multiplex PCR; in TCRdb, only in-frame clones are kept and a portion is missing. The sample records roughly 84,000 clones, approximately 71% being singletons. The sequenced sample was peripheral blood. These receptors all stem from a woman in her forties or fifties with acute or convalescent COVID-19.

The gene calls are TRBV10-2 and TRBJ2-1; tentative D call: TRBD1 (6 bases). From germline, CDR1 is WSHSY and CDR2 SAAADI. Trimming shortened V by 5 bases and J by 3 bases, and 11 bases separated the two germline ends. The CDR3 runs 14 residues. In DNA, the CDR3 is TGCGCCAGCAGTCCGACAGGAAGCTACAATGAGCAGTTCTTC. It yields the protein CASSPTGSYNEQFF.

The chain combines TRBV10-3 with TRBJ2-7; 9 bases are a match to TRBD2. Losses at the gene ends were 10 bases for V and 2 bases for J; bases not matched to a gene: 6. This CDR3 spans 13 amino acids. Germline V gene sequence: CDR1 ENHRY, CDR2 SYGVKD. The CDR3 nucleotides read TGTGCCACCCAGATAGCGGGGGCCTACGAGCAGTACTTC. Amino acid sequence: CATQIAGAYEQYF.

The gene calls are TRBV5-1 and TRBJ2-5, with D perhaps TRBD2 (5 bases). Germline V lookup: CDR1 SGHRS, CDR2 YFSETQ. This CDR3 is 14 amino acids long. V lost 2 bases, J lost 1 base, and 9 bases lay in between. DNA of the CDR3: TGCGCCAGCAGCTTCGATGGAGGCCAAGAGACCCAGTACTTC. It yields the protein CASSFDGGQETQYF. Combining the CDR3 with reference TRBV5-1 and TRBJ2-5 gives the whole variable domain KAGVTQTPRYLIKTRGQQVTLSCSPISGHRSVSWYQQTPGQGLQFLFEYFSETQRNKGNFPGRFSGRQFSNSRSEMNVSTLELGDSALYLCASSFDGGQETQYFGPGTRLLVL.

This chain joins TRBV4-1 and TRBJ1-2; the match to TRBD1 covers 7 bases. The CDR3 is 15 amino acids. V dropped 0 bases and J dropped 2; count of bases not matched to a gene: 3. Germline assignment: CDR1 MGHRA and CDR2 YSYEKL. The CDR3 bases are TGCGCCAGCAGCCAAGAAAGGGGGCTGAACTATGGCTACACCTTC. As protein: CASSQERGLNYGYTF.

This clone has just a few counts. This chain uses TRBV19 with TRBJ2-3; D is possibly TRBD2 (5 bases). CDR1 and CDR2 (germline): LNHDA, SQIVND (reference sequence). Trimming cost V 3 bases and J 6 bases, with 10 bases left between them. This CDR3 is built from 13 residues. The CDR3 DNA follows: TGTGCCAGTAGTATCTCTCCGGGGGATACGCAGTATTTT. It specifies CASSISPGDTQYF.

This chain uses TRBV18 with TRBJ2-1, with 8 bases lining up with TRBD2. The CDR3 is made up of 13 amino acids. Trimming cost V 2 bases and J 15 bases; bases outside gene matches: 9. CDR1 is KGHSH and CDR2 is LQKENI in the germline V gene. CDR3 DNA sequence: TGTGCCAGCTCACCAGAGTTGCGGGGGGAAGCGTTCTTC. Protein sequence: CASSPELRGEAFF.

The rearrangement uses TRBV28 and TRBJ2-1, with D possibly matching TRBD1 (5 bases). Germline CDR1 and CDR2: MDHEN and SYDVKM. The CDR3 sequence is 17 residues long. Trimming left V 5 bases short and J 0 bases short, with 17 bases between. CDR3 loop: CASSITAGQSSYNEQFF. The CDR3 DNA is TGTGCCAGCAGTATCACCGCCGGACAAAGCTCCTACAATGAGCAGTTCTTC. The full variable domain, rest sourced from reference TRBV28 and TRBJ2-1, is DVKVTQSSRYLVKRTGEKVFLECVQDMDHENMFWYRQDPGLGLRLIYFSYDVKMKEKGDIPEGYSVSREKKERFSLILESASTNQTSMYLCASSITAGQSSYNEQFFGPGTRLTVL.

A remark on this clone: Germline is not matched at one junction end, which may reflect a read error. The chain links TRBV12-3 or TRBV12-4 to TRBJ1-2; D call uncertain. The CDR3 sequence is 12 residues long. The CDR3 is CASSRPKYGYTF. CDR3 coding DNA: TGTGCCAGCAGCCGCCCTAAGTATGGCTACACCTTC.

The chain uses TRBV20-1 and TRBJ1-1; TRBD1 might be the D (5 bases). Trimming removed 3 bases from V and 4 bases from J, with 15 bases in between. Germline V gene lookup returns CDR1 DFQATT and CDR2 SNEGSKA (reference sequence). CDR3 size: 14 residues. The CDR3 DNA is TGCAGTGCTAGTCCACAGGCAAAGGGCACTGAAGCTTTCTTT. Translated, it gives CSASPQAKGTEAFF.

The V gene is TRBV30, the J gene TRBJ2-1, with TRBD2 matching 12 bases. The germline V gene encodes CDR1 GTSNPN and CDR2 SVGIG (reference sequence). V shed 4 bases, J shed 4 bases, and the junction held 5 bases outside the gene matches. The CDR3 has 15 amino acids. The CDR3 region has the DNA TGTGCCTGGAAAACGACTAGCGGGGGATACAATGAGCAGTTCTTC. Translating gives CAWKTTSGGYNEQFF.

CDR3 protein: CAWIEGAEAFF. In nucleotides, the CDR3 is TGTGCCTGGATTGAGGGTGCTGAAGCTTTCTTT. The chain recombines TRBV30 with TRBJ1-1; D not certain. The germline V gene encodes CDR1 GTSNPN and CDR2 SVGIG (reference sequence). Trimming pared 4 bases from V and 6 bases from J, leaving 9 bases between. This CDR3 is built from 11 residues.

The V gene is TRBV6-6, the J gene TRBJ1-3, with unresolved D. The CDR3 consists of 12 residues. With 6 bases removed from V and 4 bases from J, the gap between germline ends came to 7 bases. Germline CDR1 MNHNY, CDR2 SVGAGI (reference sequence). CDR3 amino acids: CASSLEGNTIYF. The CDR3 nucleotides read TGTGCCAGCAGCCTCGAGGGAAACACCATATATTTT.

The chain carries TRBV28 and TRBJ1-3, with D perhaps matching TRBD1 (6 bases). CDR3 length: 17 residues. With 4 bases removed from V and 4 bases from J, the gap between germline ends came to 20 bases. Germline CDR1 reads MDHEN; CDR2 reads SYDVKM. CDR3 protein: CASSSTGQSRQGNTIYF. CDR3 DNA: TGTGCCAGCAGTTCAACAGGACAGTCCCGGCAGGGAAACACCATATATTTT.

This chain links TRBV9 with TRBJ2-2; D is undetermined. V was trimmed by 1 base and J by 4 bases, leaving 8 bases between them. The CDR3 loop spans 14 amino acids. Germline loops: CDR1 SGDLS, CDR2 YYNGEE. This chain's CDR3 is CASSVTAPTGELFF. As DNA, the CDR3 is TGTGCCAGCAGCGTAACTGCTCCCACCGGGGAGCTGTTTTTT. Filled out from reference TRBV9 and TRBJ2-2, the complete variable domain reads DSGVTQTPKHLITATGQRVTLRCSPRSGDLSVYWYQQSLDQGLQFLIQYYNGEERAKGNILERFSAQQFPDLHSELNLSSLELGDSALYFCASSVTAPTGELFFGEGSRLTVL.